The 10 T cell receptor beta chains reported below all come from one sample, sequenced in a study of blood T cells in healthy people across ages. For the second PCR, which ran for roughly 6 to 12 cycles, a sample-barcoded 5' primer and a J-beta primer mix were used. Using its own MiXCR run on the 5' RACE reads, TCRdb lists one record per CDR3 protein. The table includes roughly 800,000 distinct CDR3 sequences, 55% to 70% detected once. Sequencing input: blood. These receptors all come from a man younger than 40 in good health.

The chain couples TRBV5-1 to TRBJ1-1, with a possible D match to TRBD1 (5 bases). This CDR3 region has 15 residues. V lost 2 bases, J lost 6 bases, and 17 bases lay in between. CDR1 is SGHRS, CDR2 YFSETQ, per germline. Here the CDR3 DNA reads TGCGCCAGCAGCTTTACGTCGAACCGGGACTCTGAAGCTTTCTTT. Encoded protein: CASSFTSNRDSEAFF.

In this sample, this clonotype turned up a few times. This sequence joins TRBV27 and TRBJ2-4; a possible D gene is TRBD2 (6 bases). Matching the DNA end better, TRBJ2-7 makes the J call doubtful. CDR3 size: 14 residues. Germline CDR1 is MNHEY and CDR2 is SMNVEV (reference sequence). This CDR3 is CASSLGGTPYEQYF. CDR3 nucleotides: TGTGCCAGCAGTTTGGGGGGAACCCCCTACGAGCAGTACTTC.

The chain joins TRBV12-3 or TRBV12-4 to TRBJ2-5; 7 nucleotides line up with TRBD1. The closer fit of TRBJ2-7 to the DNA end suggests the J call may be wrong. This CDR3 has 15 amino acids. CDR3 in DNA: TGTGCCAGCAGGGCCGGCGAGGGGGCTTTCTACGAGCAGTACTTC. This gives the protein CASRAGEGAFYEQYF.

The CDR3 protein is CASSLNIRYQETQYF. The CDR3 DNA sequence: TGTGCCAGCAGTTTAAACATCAGGTACCAAGAGACCCAGTACTTC. V and J are TRBV28 and TRBJ2-5; no clear D gene. Germline V gene sequence: CDR1 MDHEN, CDR2 SYDVKM. This CDR3 is 15 amino acids long. With 2 bases removed from V and 0 bases from J, the gap between germline ends came to 10 bases.

Concerning this clonotype itself: Mismatch with germline at one junction end may stem from a read error. This rearrangement joins TRBV4-2 to TRBJ2-3, with D tentatively TRBD2 (5 bases). This CDR3 is 14 amino acids long. The germline gives CDR1 LGHNA, CDR2 YNFKEQ. CDR3 DNA sequence: TGTGCCAGCAGCCAAGAGGGGAGCGGAGATACACAGTATTTT. Amino acids: CASSQEGSGDTQYF.

This clonotype was seen a handful of times. The chain couples TRBV20-1 to TRBJ2-5; D gene uncertain. V was pared by 3 bases and J by 1 base, with 6 bases between. Germline V gene lookup returns CDR1 DFQATT and CDR2 SNEGSKA (reference sequence). The CDR3 totals 12 residues. The CDR3 here is CSARSPQETQYF. The CDR3 bases are TGCAGTGCTAGGTCGCCCCAAGAGACCCAGTACTTC.

The chain employs TRBV7-7 and TRBJ2-5; the D call may be TRBD1 or TRBD2 (6 bases each). This CDR3 is built from 14 residues. Deletions cut 5 bases from V and 4 bases from J, with 14 bases between. The germline V gene encodes CDR1 SSHAT and CDR2 FNYEAQ (reference sequence). The CDR3 loop reads CASSEGRGGETQYF. In DNA, the CDR3 is TGTGCCAGCAGCGAAGGCAGGGGAGGAGAGACCCAGTACTTC. The variable domain in full, completed from reference TRBV7-7 and TRBJ2-5, reads GAGVSQSPRYKVTKRGQDVTLRCDPISSHATLYWYQQALGQGPEFLTYFNYEAQPDKSGLPSDRFSAERPEGSISTLTIQRTEQRDSAMYRCASSEGRGGETQYFGPGTRLLVL.

Concerning this clonotype itself: The junction and the germline gene differ at one end; a read error may be behind it. The V and J genes are TRBV11-2 and TRBJ2-5; 7 bases are shared with TRBD1. CDR1 is SGHAT and CDR2 is FQNNGV in the germline V gene. There are 18 residues in the CDR3. CDR3 coding DNA: TGTGCCAGCAGCCGCTCCGCCCTAGCAGGGGGTCGGCAAGAGACCCGGTACTTC. Translating it yields CASSRSALAGGRQETRYF. Using reference TRBV11-2 and TRBJ2-5 for the parts outside the CDR3, the full variable domain is EAGVAQSPRYKIIEKRQSVAFWCNPISGHATLYWYQQILGQGPKLLIQFQNNGVVDDSQLPKDRFSAERLKGVDSTLKIQPAKLEDSAVYLCASSRSALAGGRQETRYFGPGTRLLVL.

The chain couples TRBV10-3 to TRBJ1-5; no clear D. The CDR3 runs to 13 residues. Trimming cost V 6 bases and J 7 bases, with 13 bases left between them. Germline values: CDR1 ENHRY, CDR2 SYGVKD. The DNA for the CDR3 is TGTGCCATCAGAAAAGAGGGAGGGCAGCCCCAGCATTTT. It specifies CAIRKEGGQPQHF.

This chain connects TRBV29-1 to TRBJ2-5; the match to TRBD2 covers 7 bases. Germline CDR1 is SQVTM and CDR2 is ANQGSEA. CDR3 size: 14 residues. V was clipped by 3 bases and J by 2 bases; unmatched bases: 6. CDR3 protein: CSVDLGLDQETQYF. For the CDR3, the DNA is TGCAGCGTTGATCTAGGACTAGATCAAGAGACCCAGTACTTC.